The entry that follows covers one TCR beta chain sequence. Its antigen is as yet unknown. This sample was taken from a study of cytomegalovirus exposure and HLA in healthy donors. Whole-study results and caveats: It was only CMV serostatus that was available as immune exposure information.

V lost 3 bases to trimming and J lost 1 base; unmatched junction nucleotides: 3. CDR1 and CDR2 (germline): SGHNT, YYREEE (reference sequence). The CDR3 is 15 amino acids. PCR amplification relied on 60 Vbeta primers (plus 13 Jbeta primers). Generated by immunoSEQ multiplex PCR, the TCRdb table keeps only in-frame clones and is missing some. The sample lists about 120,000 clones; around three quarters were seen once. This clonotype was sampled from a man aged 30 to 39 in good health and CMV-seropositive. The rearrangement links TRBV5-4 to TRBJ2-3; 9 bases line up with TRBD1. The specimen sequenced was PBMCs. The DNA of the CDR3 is TGTGCCAGCAGCTCCCGGGACAGGGGCACAGATACGCAGTATTTT. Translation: CASSSRDRGTDTQYF.